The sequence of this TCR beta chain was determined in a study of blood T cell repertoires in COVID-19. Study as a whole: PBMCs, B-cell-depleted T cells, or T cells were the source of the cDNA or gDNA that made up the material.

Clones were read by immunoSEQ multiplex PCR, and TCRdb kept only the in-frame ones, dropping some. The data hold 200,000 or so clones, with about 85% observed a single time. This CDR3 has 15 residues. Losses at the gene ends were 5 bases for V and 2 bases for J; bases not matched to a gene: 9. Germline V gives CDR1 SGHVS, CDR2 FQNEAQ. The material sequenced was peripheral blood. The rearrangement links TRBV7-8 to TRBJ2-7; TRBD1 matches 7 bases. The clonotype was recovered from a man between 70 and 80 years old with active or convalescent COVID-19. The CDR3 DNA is TGTGCCAGCAGCCTCATCGAGACAGGGCCCTACGAGCAGTACTTC. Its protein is CASSLIETGPYEQYF.